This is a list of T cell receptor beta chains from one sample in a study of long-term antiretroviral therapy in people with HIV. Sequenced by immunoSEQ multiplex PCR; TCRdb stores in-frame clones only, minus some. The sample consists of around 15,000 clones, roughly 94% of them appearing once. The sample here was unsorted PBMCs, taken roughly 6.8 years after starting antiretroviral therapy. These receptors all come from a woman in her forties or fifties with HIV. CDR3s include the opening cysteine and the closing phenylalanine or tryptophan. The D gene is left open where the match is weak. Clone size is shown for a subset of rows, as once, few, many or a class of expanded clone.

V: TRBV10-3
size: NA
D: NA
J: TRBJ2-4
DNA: TGTGCCATCAGTGAGTCCCCCTATGGTGATCAGTACTTC
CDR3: CAISESPYGDQYF

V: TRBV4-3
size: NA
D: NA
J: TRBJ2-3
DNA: TGCGCCAGCAGCCAAGAAACCCCTTACACAGATACGCAGTATTTT
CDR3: CASSQETPYTDTQYF

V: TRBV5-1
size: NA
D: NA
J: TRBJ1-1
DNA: TGCGCCAGCAGCTTTACAAGGAACACTGAAGCTTTCTTT
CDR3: CASSFTRNTEAFF

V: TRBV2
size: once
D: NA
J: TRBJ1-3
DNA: TGTGCCAGCACCGGGAGCCAAAACACCATATATTTT
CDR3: CASTGSQNTIYF

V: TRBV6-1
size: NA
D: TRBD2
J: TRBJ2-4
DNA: TGTGCCAGCACAGCGGGAGGGGGGGGTGGGAACATTCAGTACTTC
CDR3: CASTAGGGGGNIQYF

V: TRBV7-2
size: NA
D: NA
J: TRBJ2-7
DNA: TGTGCCAGCAGCTTAGGGGACAGCGGGCTCGAGCAGTACTTC
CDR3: CASSLGDSGLEQYF

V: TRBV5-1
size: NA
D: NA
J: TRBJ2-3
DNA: TGCGCCAGCAGCTTGACGGGCACAGATACGCAGTATTTT
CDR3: CASSLTGTDTQYF

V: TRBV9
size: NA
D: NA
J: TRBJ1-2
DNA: TGTGCCAGCAGCCTTCGAAGTGGGACAACATCCAACTATGGCTACACCTTC
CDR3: CASSLRSGTTSNYGYTF

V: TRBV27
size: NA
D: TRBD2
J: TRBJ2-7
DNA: TGTGCCAGCAGTTGGAAACGGGAGGGCCGGTCCTACGAGCAGTACTTC
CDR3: CASSWKREGRSYEQYF

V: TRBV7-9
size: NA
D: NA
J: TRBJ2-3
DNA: TGTGCCAGCAGCTTAGCGACTACTGAATTCACAGATACGCAGTATTTT
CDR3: CASSLATTEFTDTQYF

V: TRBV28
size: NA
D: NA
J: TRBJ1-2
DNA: TGTGCCAGCAGTCTCAGGAACTATGGCTACACCTTC
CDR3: CASSLRNYGYTF

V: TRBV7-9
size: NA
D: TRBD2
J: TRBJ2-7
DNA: TGTGCCAGCAGCAGGGGACTAGCGGATTCCTACGAGCAGTACTTC
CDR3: CASSRGLADSYEQYF

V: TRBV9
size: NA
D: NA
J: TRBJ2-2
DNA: TGTGCCAGCAGCGTGTGGGGCGGGAACACCGGGGAGCTGTTTTTT
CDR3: CASSVWGGNTGELFF

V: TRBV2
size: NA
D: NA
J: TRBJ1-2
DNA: TGTGCCAGCAGTGAAGCCCACAGCCTTTTATATGGCTACACCTTC
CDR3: CASSEAHSLLYGYTF

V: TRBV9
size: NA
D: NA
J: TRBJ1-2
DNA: TGTGCCAGCAGCGTAGGATGGAGGGCCTCTAACTATGGCTACACCTTC
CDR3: CASSVGWRASNYGYTF

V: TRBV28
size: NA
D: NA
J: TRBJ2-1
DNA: TGTGCCAGCAGTCCGCTGGACACCTACAATGAGCAGTTCTTC
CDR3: CASSPLDTYNEQFF

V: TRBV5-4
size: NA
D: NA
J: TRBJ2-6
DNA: TGTGCCAGCAGCTTGGACCTTGGGGCCTCTGGGGCCAACGTCCTGACTTTC
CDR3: CASSLDLGASGANVLTF

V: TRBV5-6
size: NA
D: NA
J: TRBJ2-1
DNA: TGTGCCAGCAGCTTGGACCGGGGACCCCAGTTCTTC
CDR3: CASSLDRGPQFF

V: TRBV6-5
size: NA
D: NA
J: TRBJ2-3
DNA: TGTGCCAGCAGTCGCGGACCGATCAGCACAGATACGCAGTATTTT
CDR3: CASSRGPISTDTQYF

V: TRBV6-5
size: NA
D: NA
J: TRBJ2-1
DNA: TGTGCCAGCAATACTGGGCCCTACAATGAGCAGTTCTTC
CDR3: CASNTGPYNEQFF

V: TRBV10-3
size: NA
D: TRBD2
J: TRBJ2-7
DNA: TGTGCCATCAGCACCCTAGCGGGAGCCTCCTACGAGCAGTACTTC
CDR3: CAISTLAGASYEQYF

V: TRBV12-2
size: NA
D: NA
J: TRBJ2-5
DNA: TGTGCAAGTCGCTTAGCGCCCGCCCCGGGACTAGCGGGAGGTATAGAGACCCAGTACTTC
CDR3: CASRLAPAPGLAGGIETQYF

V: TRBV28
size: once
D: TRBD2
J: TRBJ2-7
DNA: TGTGCCACCGAATCGACTAGCGGGAACTACGAGCAGTACTTC
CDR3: CATESTSGNYEQYF

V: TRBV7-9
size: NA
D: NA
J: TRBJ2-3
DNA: TGTGCCAGCAGCTTTGGGGCAGATACGCAGTATTTT
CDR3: CASSFGADTQYF

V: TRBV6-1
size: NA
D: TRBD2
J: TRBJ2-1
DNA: TGTGCCAGCAGTGAAGCGCAAGGCGGGAGTTCCTACAATGAGCAGTTCTTC
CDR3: CASSEAQGGSSYNEQFF